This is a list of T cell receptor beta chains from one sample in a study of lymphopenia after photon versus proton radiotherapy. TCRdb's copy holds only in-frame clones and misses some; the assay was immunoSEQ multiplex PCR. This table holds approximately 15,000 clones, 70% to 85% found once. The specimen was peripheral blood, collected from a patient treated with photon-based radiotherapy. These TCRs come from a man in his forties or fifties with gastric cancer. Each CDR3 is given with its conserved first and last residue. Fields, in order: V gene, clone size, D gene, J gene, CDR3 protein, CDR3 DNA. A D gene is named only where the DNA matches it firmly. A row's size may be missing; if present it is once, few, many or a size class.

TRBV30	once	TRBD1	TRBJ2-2	CAWSVKGARTGELFF	TGTGCCTGGAGTGTAAAGGGGGCGCGGACCGGGGAGCTGTTTTTT
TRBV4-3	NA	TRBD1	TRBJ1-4	CASSRLDRDSGEKLFF	TGCGCCAGCAGCCGACTCGACCGGGACAGCGGCGAAAAACTGTTTTTT
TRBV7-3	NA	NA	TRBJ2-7	CASSLRGAGTGVDEQYF	TGTGCCAGCAGCTTAAGGGGCGCCGGGACGGGGGTCGACGAGCAGTACTTC
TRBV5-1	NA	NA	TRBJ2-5	CASSLAATGQETQYF	TGCGCCAGCAGCTTGGCCGCGACGGGGCAAGAGACCCAGTACTTC
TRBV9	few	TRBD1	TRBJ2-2	CASSDGTGMVTGELFF	TGTGCCAGCAGCGACGGGACAGGGATGGTCACCGGGGAGCTGTTTTTT
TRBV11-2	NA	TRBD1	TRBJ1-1	CASSPGDRAQMANTEAFF	TGTGCCAGCAGCCCGGGGGACAGGGCTCAGATGGCGAACACTGAAGCTTTCTTT
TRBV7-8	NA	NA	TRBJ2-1	CASSRRDPGYNEQFF	TGTGCCAGCAGCCGCAGGGACCCGGGCTACAATGAGCAGTTCTTC
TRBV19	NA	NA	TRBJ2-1	CASRPGTWVNEQFF	TGTGCCAGTAGGCCCGGGACCTGGGTTAATGAGCAGTTCTTC
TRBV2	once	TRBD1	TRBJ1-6	CASTGQGKTPLHF	TGTGCCAGCACGGGACAGGGGAAAACACCCCTCCACTTT
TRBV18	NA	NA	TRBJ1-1	CASSKDRNTEAFF	TGTGCCAGCTCAAAGGACAGAAACACTGAAGCTTTCTTT
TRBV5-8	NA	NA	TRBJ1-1	CASSLYSVKQGNTEAFF	TGTGCCAGCAGCTTATACAGCGTTAAACAGGGAAACACTGAAGCTTTCTTT
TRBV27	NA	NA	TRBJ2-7	CASSLSGGNEQYF	TGTGCCAGCAGCCTCAGTGGGGGTAACGAGCAGTACTTC
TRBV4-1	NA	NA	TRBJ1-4	CASSQDATEKLFF	TGCGCCAGCAGCCAAGACGCGACTGAAAAACTGTTTTTT
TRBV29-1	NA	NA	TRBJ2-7	CSTQVGDEQYF	TGCAGCACCCAAGTTGGGGACGAGCAGTACTTC
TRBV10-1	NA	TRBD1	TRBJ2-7	CASSAGTGNEQYF	TGCGCCAGCAGCGCCGGGACAGGGAACGAGCAGTACTTC
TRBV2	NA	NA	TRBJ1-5	CASREDSLGNQPQHF	TGTGCCAGCAGGGAGGACAGCTTGGGCAATCAGCCCCAGCATTTT